The rows below give T cell receptor beta chains drawn from one sample of a study of T cell responses to AZD1222 COVID-19 vaccine. TCRdb keeps only in-frame clones here, not all; method: immunoSEQ multiplex PCR. The table lists about 180,000 clones, roughly 91% of them singletons, with about 24% in the top ten. Sequenced here: peripheral blood, sampled 28 days after the second AZD1222 dose. These receptors were collected from an adult who received the AZD1222 COVID-19 vaccine. CDR3s include the opening cysteine and the closing phenylalanine or tryptophan. A D gene is named only where the DNA matches it firmly. A clone size is listed for some rows: how often the clone was seen (once, few, many), or a class if it is expanded.

d_gene: TRBD1; v_gene: TRBV2; abundance: -; j_gene: TRBJ2-2; CDR3nt: TGTGCCAGCGCTGGACAGGGCCTGTCATTCGGGGAGCTGTTTTTT; CDR3aa: CASAGQGLSFGELFF
d_gene: -; v_gene: TRBV3-1/TRBV3-2; abundance: -; j_gene: TRBJ2-2; CDR3nt: TGTGCCAGCAGCCTAAACACCGGGGAGCTGTTTTTT; CDR3aa: CASSLNTGELFF
d_gene: -; v_gene: TRBV15; abundance: once; j_gene: TRBJ2-3; CDR3nt: TGTGCCACCAGCAGAGATCGGGGTAGCGGCACAGATACGCAGTATTTT; CDR3aa: CATSRDRGSGTDTQYF
d_gene: -; v_gene: TRBV7-8; abundance: -; j_gene: TRBJ1-2; CDR3nt: TGTGCCAGCAGCTTAGGGGGGGATTATGGCTACACCTTC; CDR3aa: CASSLGGDYGYTF
d_gene: -; v_gene: TRBV28; abundance: once; j_gene: TRBJ2-2; CDR3nt: TGTGCCAGCAGTTTATGGGGGGATAGGTCCAGCGGACTGAACACCGGGGAGCTGTTTTTT; CDR3aa: CASSLWGDRSSGLNTGELFF
d_gene: TRBD2; v_gene: TRBV11-1; abundance: -; j_gene: TRBJ2-1; CDR3nt: TGTGCCAGCAGCTTCGGCGGGAGAGGTTCCAATGAGCAGTTCTTC; CDR3aa: CASSFGGRGSNEQFF
d_gene: TRBD1; v_gene: TRBV27; abundance: -; j_gene: TRBJ1-2; CDR3nt: TGTGCCAGCACCCCCGACCCCGACAGGGGGTATGGCTACACCTTC; CDR3aa: CASTPDPDRGYGYTF
d_gene: -; v_gene: TRBV5-4; abundance: -; j_gene: TRBJ2-7; CDR3nt: TGTGCCAGCAGCTCGTCCTCTTATAGAGAGCAGTACTTC; CDR3aa: CASSSSSYREQYF
d_gene: -; v_gene: TRBV5-4; abundance: -; j_gene: TRBJ1-1; CDR3nt: TGTGCCAGCAGCCTCGGAGGTCTGAACACTGAAGCTTTCTTT; CDR3aa: CASSLGGLNTEAFF
d_gene: -; v_gene: TRBV30; abundance: -; j_gene: TRBJ2-7; CDR3nt: TGTGCCTGGAGTGCACAGGGGAGGCCCCCCTACGAGCAGTACTTC; CDR3aa: CAWSAQGRPPYEQYF